This T cell receptor (beta chain) stems from a study of T cells in Graves' hyperthyroidism and ophthalmopathy. Ophthalmopathy patients all had a Clinical Activity Score of at least 3, a NOSPECS grade of at least 4 and disease under 3 months old. Study findings and constraints: From stable hyperthyroidism, ophthalmopathy was separated by a 13 V-J model.

V was cut by 1 base and J by 4 bases, with 8 bases left in between. This CDR3 comprises 14 residues. From germline, CDR1 is ENHRY and CDR2 SYGVKD. Amplification yielded TCR beta CDR3 regions, with RNA transcripts as the source. Primed by the HTBI set, a first-round RT-PCR was run on the TCR CDR3. From the multiplex PCR reads, TCRdb called clonotypes with MiXCR, one entry per CDR3 protein. The sample has 500,000 to 750,000 distinct CDR3 sequences, about 14% seen once; the top ten hold approximately 6.4%. Turning to this clonotype: What it binds is unknown.

This clonotype was obtained from a woman between 18 and 30 years old with Graves' ophthalmopathy. The sample consisted of blood. The chain carries TRBV10-3 and TRBJ1-3; D remains ambiguous. Written as DNA, the CDR3 is TGTGCCATCAGTGAGTTGGGCTCCGGAAACACCATATATTTT. Translated, it gives CAISELGSGNTIYF.